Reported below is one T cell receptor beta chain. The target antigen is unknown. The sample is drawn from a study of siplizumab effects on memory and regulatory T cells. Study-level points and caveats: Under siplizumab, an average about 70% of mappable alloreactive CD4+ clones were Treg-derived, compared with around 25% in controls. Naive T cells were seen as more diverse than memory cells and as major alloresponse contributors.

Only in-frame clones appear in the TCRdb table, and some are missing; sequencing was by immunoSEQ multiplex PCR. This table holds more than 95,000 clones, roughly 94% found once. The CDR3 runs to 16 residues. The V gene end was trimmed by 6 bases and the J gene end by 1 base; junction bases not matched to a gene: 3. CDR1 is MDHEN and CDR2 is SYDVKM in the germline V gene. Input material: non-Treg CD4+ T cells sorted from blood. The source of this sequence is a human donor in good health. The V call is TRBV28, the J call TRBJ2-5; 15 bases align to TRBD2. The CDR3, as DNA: TGTGCCAGCAGACTGGGACTAGCGGGAGGCCAAGAGACCCAGTACTTC. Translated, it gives CASRLGLAGGQETQYF.